This passage covers 9 T cell receptor beta chains from one sample sequenced in a study of blood T cell repertoires in COVID-19. Sequencing used immunoSEQ multiplex PCR; TCRdb keeps in-frame clones, though not all of them. The sample consists of some 450,000 clones, about 91% of them appearing once. The sequenced material came from peripheral blood. The source of these receptors is a woman aged 50 to 60 with COVID-19, enrolled during active disease.

This clone was detected only once. The genes are TRBV13 and TRBJ2-1, with a weak D call TRBD2 (6 bases). Trimming removed 5 bases at V and 9 bases at J, with 26 bases between. Germline CDR1 PRHDT, CDR2 FYEKMQ (reference sequence). The CDR3 is 17 residues long. CDR3 loop: CASSPPRSRGAGGEQFF. CDR3 DNA sequence: TGTGCCAGCAGCCCCCCCCGGTCGCGAGGGGCCGGGGGTGAGCAGTTCTTC.

This clone was seen only once. J is TRBJ1-1 and V is TRBV2; D is perhaps TRBD1 (5 bases). Germline V gene lookup returns CDR1 SNHLY and CDR2 FYNNEI. The CDR3 has 14 amino acids. V lost 6 bases, J lost 3 bases, and 14 bases lay in between. The CDR3 protein is CASRFAEGDTEAFF. The DNA for the CDR3 is TGTGCCAGCAGGTTTGCAGAAGGGGACACTGAAGCTTTCTTT.

This rearrangement joins TRBV19 to TRBJ2-2, with D perhaps TRBD1 (5 bases). Trimming removed 7 bases from V and 0 bases from J, with 12 bases in between. Germline V gene lookup returns CDR1 LNHDA and CDR2 SQIVND (reference sequence). This CDR3 is built from 15 residues. CDR3 bases: TGTGCCAGTAAGTTGACAGCATCGAACACCGGGGAGCTGTTTTTT. Translating gives CASKLTASNTGELFF.

The CDR3 DNA sequence: TGTGCCAGCAGTACTCGGACTAGCAGGGCCGGGGAGCTGTTTTTT. Amino acid sequence: CASSTRTSRAGELFF. The chain couples TRBV6-5 to TRBJ2-2; TRBD2 matches 8 bases. The CDR3 runs 15 residues. CDR1 and CDR2 from the germline V gene are MNHEY and SVGAGI. J gave up 6 bases and V 5 bases, and 8 bases lay outside the gene matches.

This sequence joins TRBV19 and TRBJ2-3; TRBD2 agrees at 7 bases. There are 11 residues in the CDR3. Germline V lookup: CDR1 LNHDA, CDR2 SQIVND (reference sequence). V shed 5 bases, J shed 10 bases, and the junction held 3 bases outside the gene matches. The CDR3 sequence is CASSHLAAQYF. CDR3 nucleotide sequence: TGTGCCAGTAGTCATCTAGCGGCGCAGTATTTT.

The genes are TRBV11-2 and TRBJ2-1, with 9 bases aligning to TRBD1. CDR1 and CDR2 (germline): SGHAT, FQNNGV. This CDR3 is 14 amino acids long. With 4 bases clipped from V and 6 bases from J, the junction kept 4 bases outside the gene matches. The CDR3 sequence: CASSWTGEGNEQFF. CDR3 in DNA: TGTGCCAGCAGCTGGACAGGGGAAGGCAATGAGCAGTTCTTC. The full variable domain, in which reference TRBV11-2 and TRBJ2-1 provide the parts outside the CDR3, is EAGVAQSPRYKIIEKRQSVAFWCNPISGHATLYWYQQILGQGPKLLIQFQNNGVVDDSQLPKDRFSAERLKGVDSTLKIQPAKLEDSAVYLCASSWTGEGNEQFFGPGTRLTVL.

The rearrangement links TRBV3-1 (or the pseudogene TRBV3-2) to TRBJ2-3; D possibly corresponds to TRBD2 (6 bases). The germline gives CDR1 LGHDT, CDR2 YNNKEL (reference sequence). Trimming cost V 0 bases and J 0 bases, with 13 bases left between them. The CDR3 contains 17 residues. The CDR3 sequence is CASSQEGGVSSTDTQYF. Here the CDR3 DNA reads TGTGCCAGCAGCCAAGAGGGCGGGGTTTCTAGCACAGATACGCAGTATTTT.

This rearrangement joins TRBV2 to TRBJ2-1, with D possibly being TRBD2 (7 bases). The CDR3 runs 17 residues. Trimming removed 6 bases from V and 0 bases from J, with 18 bases in between. The germline V gene encodes CDR1 SNHLY and CDR2 FYNNEI. For the CDR3, the DNA is TGTGCCAGCAGCCTGAGCGGGACAAGTTACTCCTACAATGAGCAGTTCTTC. Protein product: CASSLSGTSYSYNEQFF.

The chain uses TRBV29-1 and TRBJ2-6, with a possible D match to TRBD1 (5 bases). The CDR3 is 14 amino acids. V was shortened by 2 bases and J by 2 bases, with 7 bases between the two germline ends. Germline loops: CDR1 SQVTM, CDR2 ANQGSEA. In DNA form, the CDR3 reads TGCAGCGTTGAACCAGGGACTGGGGCCAACGTCCTGACTTTC. It codes for CSVEPGTGANVLTF.